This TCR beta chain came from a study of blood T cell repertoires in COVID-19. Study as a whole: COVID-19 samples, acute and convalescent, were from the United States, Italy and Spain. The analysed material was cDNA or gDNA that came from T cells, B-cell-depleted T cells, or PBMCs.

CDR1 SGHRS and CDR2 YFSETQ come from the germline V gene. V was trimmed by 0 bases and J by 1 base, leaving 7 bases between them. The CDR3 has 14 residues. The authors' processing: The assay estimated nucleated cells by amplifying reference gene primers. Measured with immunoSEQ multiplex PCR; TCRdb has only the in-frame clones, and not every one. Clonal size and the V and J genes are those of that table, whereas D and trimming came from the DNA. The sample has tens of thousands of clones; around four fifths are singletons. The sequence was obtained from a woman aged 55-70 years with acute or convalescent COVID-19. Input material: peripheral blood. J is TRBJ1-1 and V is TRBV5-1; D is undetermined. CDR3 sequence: CASSLAPSNTEAFF. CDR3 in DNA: TGCGCCAGCAGCTTGGCTCCGTCGAACACTGAAGCTTTCTTT.